Listed below are T cell receptor beta chains from one sample, sequenced in a study of identical twins. TCRdb re-analysed the 5' RACE reads in MiXCR, keeping a single row per CDR3 protein. Of roughly 200,000 distinct CDR3 sequences listed, about 7.5% are singletons. These data were likewise used in another study, on yellow fever vaccine responses in identical twins.

The sequenced material came from memory (CD45RO+) T cells sorted from blood. The receptors come from a woman between 18 and 29 years old in good health. The CDR3 runs from the conserved cysteine through the conserved F or W. The D gene is left open where the match is weak. Only some rows state a clone size, as once, few, many or a class for expanded clones.

>TRBJ2-5|TRBV7-8|few|15|TRBD1
TGTGCCAGCAGCTTTGACAGGGGGAAGAAAGAGACCCAGTACTTC
CASSFDRGKKETQYF
>TRBJ1-4|TRBV5-6|few|16|-
TGTGCCAGCAGCTTGTCGCTCGGACAGCGTAATGAAAAACTGTTTTTT
CASSLSLGQRNEKLFF
>TRBJ2-2|TRBV29-1|few|11|-
TGCAGCGTTCATAACACCGGGGAGCTGTTTTTT
CSVHNTGELFF
>TRBJ2-7|TRBV10-2|-|14|TRBD2
TGCGCCAGCACTCCACTAGCGGGAGTTAACGAGCAGTACTTC
CASTPLAGVNEQYF
>TRBJ1-6|TRBV27|-|15|-
TGTGCCAGCAGTTTATCCGTACAGTCTAATTCACCCCTCCACTTT
CASSLSVQSNSPLHF
>TRBJ2-3|TRBV29-1|-|12|-
TGCAGCGGCGAATCCGGCACAGATACGCAGTATTTT
CSGESGTDTQYF
>TRBJ2-3|TRBV29-1|many|14|-
TGCAGCGTCGCCCGGCTGGGAAGGTGGGATACGCAGTATTTT
CSVARLGRWDTQYF
>TRBJ2-5|TRBV15|many|14|-
TGTGCCACCAGCAGAGGGGGGAGCCAAGAGACCCAGTACTTC
CATSRGGSQETQYF
>TRBJ2-5|TRBV28|-|16|-
TGTGCCAGCAGGCTTAAACTGGGCGGGACCCAAGAGACCCAGTACTTC
CASRLKLGGTQETQYF
>TRBJ2-3|TRBV7-2|few|16|-
TGTGCCAGCAGCTTAGTTGTTGGCGGGGGCACAGATACGCAGTATTTT
CASSLVVGGGTDTQYF
>TRBJ1-5|TRBV28|many|16|-
TGTGCCAGCGGGGCAGGACAGAGTTATAGCAATCAGCCCCAGCATTTT
CASGAGQSYSNQPQHF
>TRBJ2-1|TRBV24-1|many|14|TRBD2
TGTGCCACCAGTGATGGGGACTATCACAATGAGCAGTTCTTC
CATSDGDYHNEQFF
>TRBJ2-7|TRBV18|-|15|-
TGTGCCAGCTCACCCAGTTCCCAGGCCTCTTACGAGCAGTACTTC
CASSPSSQASYEQYF
>TRBJ1-6|TRBV7-2|many|16|TRBD1
TGTGCCAGCAGCCCCCAACAGGGGGCGGGCGGTTCACCCCTCCACTTT
CASSPQQGAGGSPLHF
>TRBJ2-5|TRBV5-1|-|14|-
TGCGCCAGCAGCTTATTTATTGGCCAAGAGACCCAGTACTTC
CASSLFIGQETQYF
>TRBJ2-1|TRBV5-1|many|18|TRBD2
TGCGCCAGCAGCGCACAGGGCGGGGGGGCAACCTCCTACAATGAGCAGTTCTTC
CASSAQGGGATSYNEQFF
>TRBJ1-1|TRBV7-9|many|14|TRBD1
TGTGCCAGCAGCCCCCGGACAGGGAACACTGAAGCTTTCTTT
CASSPRTGNTEAFF
>TRBJ2-7|TRBV11-2|-|15|-
TGTGCCAGCAGCTTAGAAAGCGGCCTGTCCTACGAGCAGTACTTC
CASSLESGLSYEQYF
>TRBJ2-1|TRBV20-1|-|13|TRBD2
TGCAGTGCCCCTCCCGGGACTACCAATGAGCAGTTCTTC
CSAPPGTTNEQFF
>TRBJ2-7|TRBV12-3/TRBV12-4|many|13|TRBD1
TGTGCCAGCAGCCAACAGGGGATCAACGAGCAGTACTTC
CASSQQGINEQYF
>TRBJ1-4|TRBV7-9|few|15|-
TGTGCCAGCAGCAGGGTCAGGGGAACTAATGAAAAACTGTTTTTT
CASSRVRGTNEKLFF
>TRBJ2-5|TRBV20-1|few|14|-
TGCAGTGCCCCCAGAGGAGGGAACCAAGAGACCCAGTACTTC
CSAPRGGNQETQYF
>TRBJ2-3|TRBV6-1|-|14|TRBD1
TGTGCCAGCAGTGAGGGGGACAGGACAAATACGCAGTATTTT
CASSEGDRTNTQYF
>TRBJ1-2|TRBV7-3|-|15|-
TGTGCCAGCAGCTTAACAGGCGGGGTAGAGTATGGCTACACCTTC
CASSLTGGVEYGYTF
>TRBJ2-7|TRBV3-1|few|13|-
TGTGCCAGCAGCCAAGTCGCCAGCTACGAGCAGTACTTC
CASSQVASYEQYF
>TRBJ2-5|TRBV20-1|few|12|-
TGCAGTGCTATTAGGGGGAAAGAGACCCAGTACTTC
CSAIRGKETQYF
>TRBJ2-2|TRBV6-5|few|13|-
TGTGCCAGCAGTTACACGAACACCGGGGAGCTGTTTTTT
CASSYTNTGELFF
>TRBJ2-7|TRBV20-1|-|16|-
TGCAGTGCTAGACTCCGGGGCGGGGTTTACTCCTACGAGCAGTACTTC
CSARLRGGVYSYEQYF
>TRBJ1-6|TRBV15|many|16|-
TGTGCCACCAGCAGAGATCGCGGGGGCGCGAATTCACCCCTCCACTTT
CATSRDRGGANSPLHF
>TRBJ2-3|TRBV20-1|many|15|TRBD2
TGCAGTGCCCGGTCCCTAGCGGGGGGGCTGGATACGCAGTATTTT
CSARSLAGGLDTQYF
>TRBJ1-5|TRBV20-1|few|14|-
TGCAGTGCTACAGGGCCACGAGACAATCAGCCCCAGCATTTT
CSATGPRDNQPQHF
>TRBJ2-1|TRBV24-1|many|16|-
TGTGCCACCAGTGATTTCCGGGGCAGCGGGTACAATGAGCAGTTCTTC
CATSDFRGSGYNEQFF
>TRBJ1-3|TRBV9|-|13|-
TGTGCCAGCAGCAAGGACGGGGGAAACACCATATATTTT
CASSKDGGNTIYF
>TRBJ2-3|TRBV4-3|-|15|TRBD1
TGCGCCAGCAGCCAAGACAGGGGGAGCACAGATACGCAGTATTTT
CASSQDRGSTDTQYF
>TRBJ2-7|TRBV4-1|few|15|-
TGCGCCAGCAGCCAAGAAAGGAAGGGCTACTACGAGCAGTACTTC
CASSQERKGYYEQYF
>TRBJ2-5|TRBV7-2|few|14|-
TGTGCCAGCAGGGGCCTACAGGAACAAGAGACCCAGTACTTC
CASRGLQEQETQYF
>TRBJ2-3|TRBV4-3|many|15|-
TGCGCCAGCAGCCAAGGTCCTCAGTCCACAGATACGCAGTATTTT
CASSQGPQSTDTQYF
>TRBJ2-1|TRBV7-3|-|14|-
TGTGCCAGCAGTTTAGTCAGCACCCGGAATGAGCAGTTCTTC
CASSLVSTRNEQFF
>TRBJ2-1|TRBV7-2|many|14|TRBD2
TGTGCCAGCAGCTCGACTAGCGGGCCACATGAGCAGTTCTTC
CASSSTSGPHEQFF
>TRBJ2-1|TRBV5-1|many|16|-
TGCGCCAGCAGCTTGGACTCGCGGCCCCCCTACAATGAGCAGTTCTTC
CASSLDSRPPYNEQFF